This T cell receptor beta chain was obtained from a study of patients and donors after allogeneic stem cell transplantation. MiXCR, run by TCRdb on the RT-PCR reads, gives a single entry per CDR3 protein. The data show hundreds of thousands of distinct CDR3 sequences, with 16% seen just once and around 7.2% held by the top ten. This clonotype originated in a human donor who was either an allogeneic HSCT recipient or a stem cell or donor lymphocyte infusion donor (not recorded which). It is not recorded whose cells these are; they may come from a transplant donor. The sequenced sample was blood, either unsorted or a sorted T cell fraction (not recorded which).

The CDR3 bases are TGTGCCAGCAGTGACTGGGACAGGGGGATTCACTATGGCTACACCTTC. Amino acid sequence: CASSDWDRGIHYGYTF. The J gene is TRBJ1-2, the V gene TRBV6-4; 11 bases match TRBD1. V lost 1 base to trimming and J lost 3 bases; unmatched junction nucleotides: 4. Germline V gene data show CDR1 as MRHNA and CDR2 as SNTAGT. The CDR3 is made up of 16 amino acids.